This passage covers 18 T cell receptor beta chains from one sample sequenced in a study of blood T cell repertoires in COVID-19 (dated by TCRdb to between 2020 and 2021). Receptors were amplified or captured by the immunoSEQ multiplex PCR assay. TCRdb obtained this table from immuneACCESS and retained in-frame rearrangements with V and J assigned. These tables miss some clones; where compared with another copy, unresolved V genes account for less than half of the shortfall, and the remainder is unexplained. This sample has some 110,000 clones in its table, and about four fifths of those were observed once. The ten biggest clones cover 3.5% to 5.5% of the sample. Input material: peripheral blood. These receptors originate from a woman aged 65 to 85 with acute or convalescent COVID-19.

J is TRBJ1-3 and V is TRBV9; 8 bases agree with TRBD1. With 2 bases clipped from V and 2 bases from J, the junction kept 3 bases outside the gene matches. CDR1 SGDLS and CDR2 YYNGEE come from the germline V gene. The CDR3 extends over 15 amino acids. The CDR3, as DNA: TGTGCCAGCAGCGTTCAGGGGGCAACTGGAAACACCATATATTTT. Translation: CASSVQGATGNTIYF. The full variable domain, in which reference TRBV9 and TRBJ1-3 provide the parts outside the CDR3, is DSGVTQTPKHLITATGQRVTLRCSPRSGDLSVYWYQQSLDQGLQFLIQYYNGEERAKGNILERFSAQQFPDLHSELNLSSLELGDSALYFCASSVQGATGNTIYFGEGSWLTVV.

CDR3: CAWSVAGGGETQYF. CDR3 nucleotides: TGTGCCTGGAGTGTAGCCGGGGGTGGGGAGACCCAGTACTTC. This chain joins TRBV30 and TRBJ2-5, with D maybe TRBD2 (6 bases). Trimming stripped 0 bases from V and 5 bases from J, with 13 bases between. There are 14 residues in the CDR3. Germline lookup yields CDR1 GTSNPN and CDR2 SVGIG (reference sequence).

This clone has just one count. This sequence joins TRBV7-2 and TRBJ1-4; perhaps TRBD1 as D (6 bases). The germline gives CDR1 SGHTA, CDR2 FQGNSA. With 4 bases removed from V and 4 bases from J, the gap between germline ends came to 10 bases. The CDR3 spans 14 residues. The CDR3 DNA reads TGTGCCAGCAGCTCACAGGGTTTTAATGAAAAACTGTTTTTT. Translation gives CASSSQGFNEKLFF.

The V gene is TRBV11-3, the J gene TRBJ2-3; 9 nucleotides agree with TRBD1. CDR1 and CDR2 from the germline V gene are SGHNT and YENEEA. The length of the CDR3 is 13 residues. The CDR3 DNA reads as TGTGCGCCCGGGACAGGGAGCACAGATACGCAGTATTTT. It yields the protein CAPGTGSTDTQYF.

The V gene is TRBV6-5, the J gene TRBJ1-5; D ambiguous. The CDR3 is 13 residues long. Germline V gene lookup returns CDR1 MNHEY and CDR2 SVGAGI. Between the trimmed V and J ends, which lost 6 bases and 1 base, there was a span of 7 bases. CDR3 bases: TGTGCCAGCAGCTCACAAAGCAATCAGCCCCAGCATTTT. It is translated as CASSSQSNQPQHF.

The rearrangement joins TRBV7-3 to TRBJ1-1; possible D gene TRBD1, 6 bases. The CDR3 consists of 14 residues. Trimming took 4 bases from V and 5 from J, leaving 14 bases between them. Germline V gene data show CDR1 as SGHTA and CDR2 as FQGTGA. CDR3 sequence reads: CASSSDRSSTEAFF. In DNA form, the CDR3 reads TGTGCCAGCAGCTCAGACAGGTCGTCGACTGAAGCTTTCTTT.

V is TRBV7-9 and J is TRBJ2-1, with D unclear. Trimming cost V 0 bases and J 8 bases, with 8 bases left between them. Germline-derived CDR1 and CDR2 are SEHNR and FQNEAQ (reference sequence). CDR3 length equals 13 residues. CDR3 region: CASSLAAGDEQFF. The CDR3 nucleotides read TGTGCCAGCAGCTTAGCAGCAGGCGATGAGCAGTTCTTC.

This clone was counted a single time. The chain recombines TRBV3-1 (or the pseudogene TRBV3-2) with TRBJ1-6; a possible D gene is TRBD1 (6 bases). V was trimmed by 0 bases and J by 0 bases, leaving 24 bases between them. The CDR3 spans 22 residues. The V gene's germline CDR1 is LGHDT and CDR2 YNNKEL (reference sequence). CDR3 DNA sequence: TGTGCCAGCAGCCAAGAATCTCCCATACAGGGTTACGCGAGCTCCTATAATTCACCCCTCCACTTT. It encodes CASSQESPIQGYASSYNSPLHF.

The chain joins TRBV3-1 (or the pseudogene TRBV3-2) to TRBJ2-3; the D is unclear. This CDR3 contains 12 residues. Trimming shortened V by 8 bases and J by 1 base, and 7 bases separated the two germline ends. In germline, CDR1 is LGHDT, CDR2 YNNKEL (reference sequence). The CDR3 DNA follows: TGTGCCAGCGGTCGGGGCACAGATACGCAGTATTTT. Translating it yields CASGRGTDTQYF.

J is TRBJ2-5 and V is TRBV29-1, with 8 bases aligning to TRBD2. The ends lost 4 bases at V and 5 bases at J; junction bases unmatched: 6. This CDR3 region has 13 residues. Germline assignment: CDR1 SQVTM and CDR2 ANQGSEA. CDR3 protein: CSVAPSSGETQYF. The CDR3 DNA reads TGCAGCGTTGCGCCCTCTAGCGGGGAGACCCAGTACTTC. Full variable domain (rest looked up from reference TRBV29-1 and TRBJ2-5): SAVISQKPSRDICQRGTSLTIQCQVDSQVTMMFWYRQQPGQSLTLIATANQGSEATYESGFVIDKFPISRPNLTFSTLTVSNMSPEDSSIYLCSVAPSSGETQYFGPGTRLLVL.

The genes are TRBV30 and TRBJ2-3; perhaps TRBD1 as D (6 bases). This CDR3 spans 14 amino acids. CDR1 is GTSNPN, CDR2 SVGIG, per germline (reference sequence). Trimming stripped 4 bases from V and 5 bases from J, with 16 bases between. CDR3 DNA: TGTGCCTGGACGTTGTTGGGGGCGGGAGATACGCAGTATTTT. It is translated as CAWTLLGAGDTQYF.

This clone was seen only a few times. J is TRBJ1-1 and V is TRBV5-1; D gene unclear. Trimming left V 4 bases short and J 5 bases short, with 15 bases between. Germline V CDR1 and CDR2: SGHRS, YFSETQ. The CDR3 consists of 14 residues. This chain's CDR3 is CASSLDPPGTEAFF. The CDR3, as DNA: TGCGCCAGCAGCCTTGACCCTCCGGGGACTGAAGCTTTCTTT.

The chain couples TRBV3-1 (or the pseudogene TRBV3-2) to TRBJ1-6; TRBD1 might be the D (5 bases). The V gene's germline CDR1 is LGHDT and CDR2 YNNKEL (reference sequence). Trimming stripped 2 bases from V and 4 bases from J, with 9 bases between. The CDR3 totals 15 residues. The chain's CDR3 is CASSQWSGYNSPLHF. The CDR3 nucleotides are TGTGCCAGCAGCCAATGGTCAGGGTATAATTCACCCCTCCACTTT.

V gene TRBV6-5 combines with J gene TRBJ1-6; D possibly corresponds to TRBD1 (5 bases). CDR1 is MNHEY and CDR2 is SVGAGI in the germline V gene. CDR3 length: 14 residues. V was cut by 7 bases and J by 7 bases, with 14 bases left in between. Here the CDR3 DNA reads TGTGCCAGCACCACGACAGAAAGCAATTCACCCCTCCACTTT. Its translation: CASTTTESNSPLHF.

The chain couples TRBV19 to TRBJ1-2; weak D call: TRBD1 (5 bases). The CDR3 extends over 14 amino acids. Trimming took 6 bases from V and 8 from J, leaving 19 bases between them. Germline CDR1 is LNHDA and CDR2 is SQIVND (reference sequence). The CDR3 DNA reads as TGTGCCAGTAGCTACCAGGGCAAGGGAAGGGGCTACACCTTC. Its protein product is CASSYQGKGRGYTF.

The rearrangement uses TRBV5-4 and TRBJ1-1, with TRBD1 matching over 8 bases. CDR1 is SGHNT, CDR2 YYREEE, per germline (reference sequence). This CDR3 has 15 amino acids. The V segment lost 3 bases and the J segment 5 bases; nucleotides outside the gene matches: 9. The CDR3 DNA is TGTGCCAGCAGCTCTACAGGGGGATGGGGAACTGAAGCTTTCTTT. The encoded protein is CASSSTGGWGTEAFF.

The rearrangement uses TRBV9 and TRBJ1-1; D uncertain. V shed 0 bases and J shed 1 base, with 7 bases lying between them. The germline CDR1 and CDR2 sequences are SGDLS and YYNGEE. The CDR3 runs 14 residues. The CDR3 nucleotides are TGTGCCAGCAGCGTAGGAGCCTCGAACACTGAAGCTTTCTTT. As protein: CASSVGASNTEAFF.

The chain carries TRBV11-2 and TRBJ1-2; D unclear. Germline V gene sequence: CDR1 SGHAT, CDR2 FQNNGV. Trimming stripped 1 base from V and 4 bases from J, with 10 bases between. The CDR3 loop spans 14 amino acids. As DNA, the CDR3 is TGTGCCAGCAGCTTAGCCGGATCTAGCTATGGCTACACCTTC. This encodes CASSLAGSSYGYTF.